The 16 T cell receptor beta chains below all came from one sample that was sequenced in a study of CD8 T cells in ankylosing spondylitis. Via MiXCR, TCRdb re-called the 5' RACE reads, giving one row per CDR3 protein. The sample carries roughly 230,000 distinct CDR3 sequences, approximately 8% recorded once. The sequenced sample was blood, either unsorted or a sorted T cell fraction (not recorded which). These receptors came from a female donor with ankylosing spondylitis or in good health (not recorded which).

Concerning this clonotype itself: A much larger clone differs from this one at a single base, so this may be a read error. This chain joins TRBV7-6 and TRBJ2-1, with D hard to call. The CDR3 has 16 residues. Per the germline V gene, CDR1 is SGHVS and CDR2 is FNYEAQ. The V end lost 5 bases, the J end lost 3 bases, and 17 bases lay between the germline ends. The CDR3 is CASSTSVAYRYNEQFF. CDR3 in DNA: TGTGCCAGCAGCACAAGTGTGGCATATCGCTACAATGAGCAGTTCTTC.

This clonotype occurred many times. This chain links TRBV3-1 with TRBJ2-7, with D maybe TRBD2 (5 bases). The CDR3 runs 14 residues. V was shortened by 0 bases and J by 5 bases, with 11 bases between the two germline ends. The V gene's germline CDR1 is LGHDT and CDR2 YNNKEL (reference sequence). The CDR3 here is CASSQDLAFNEQYF. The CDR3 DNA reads TGTGCCAGCAGCCAAGATCTAGCTTTCAACGAGCAGTACTTC.

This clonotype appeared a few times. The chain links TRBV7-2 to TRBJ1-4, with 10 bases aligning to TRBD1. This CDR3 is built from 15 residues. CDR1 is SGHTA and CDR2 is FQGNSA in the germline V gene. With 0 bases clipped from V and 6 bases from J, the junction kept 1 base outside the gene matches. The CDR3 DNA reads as TGTGCCAGCAGCTTAGCGGGGACAGGGGATGAAAAACTGTTTTTT. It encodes CASSLAGTGDEKLFF.

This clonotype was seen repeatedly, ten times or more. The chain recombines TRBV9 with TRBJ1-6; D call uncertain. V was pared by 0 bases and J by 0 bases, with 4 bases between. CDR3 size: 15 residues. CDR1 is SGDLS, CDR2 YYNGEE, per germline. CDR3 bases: TGTGCCAGCAGCGTAGAAGTCTCCTATAATTCACCCCTCCACTTT. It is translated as CASSVEVSYNSPLHF.

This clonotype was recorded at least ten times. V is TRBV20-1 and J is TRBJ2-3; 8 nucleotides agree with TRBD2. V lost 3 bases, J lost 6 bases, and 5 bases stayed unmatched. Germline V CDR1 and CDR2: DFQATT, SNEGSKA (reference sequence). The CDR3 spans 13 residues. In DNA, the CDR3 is TGCAGTGCTAGCGGGAGGGCCGGGGATACGCAGTATTTT. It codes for CSASGRAGDTQYF.

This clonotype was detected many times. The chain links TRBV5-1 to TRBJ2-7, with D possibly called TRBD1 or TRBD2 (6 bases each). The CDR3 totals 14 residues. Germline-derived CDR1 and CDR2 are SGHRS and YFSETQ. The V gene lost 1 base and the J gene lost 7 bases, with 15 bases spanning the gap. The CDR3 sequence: CASSLNAQGGEQYF. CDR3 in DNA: TGCGCCAGCAGCTTGAACGCGCAAGGGGGGGAGCAGTACTTC.

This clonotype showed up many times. In nucleotides, the CDR3 is TGTGCCAGTATGATAGGGACCACTGAAGCTTTCTTT. The encoded protein is CASMIGTTEAFF. The chain is built from TRBV19 and TRBJ1-1; D might be TRBD1 (5 bases). This CDR3 has 12 amino acids. V was cut by 7 bases and J by 4 bases, with 10 bases left in between. Per the germline V gene, CDR1 is LNHDA and CDR2 is SQIVND (reference sequence).

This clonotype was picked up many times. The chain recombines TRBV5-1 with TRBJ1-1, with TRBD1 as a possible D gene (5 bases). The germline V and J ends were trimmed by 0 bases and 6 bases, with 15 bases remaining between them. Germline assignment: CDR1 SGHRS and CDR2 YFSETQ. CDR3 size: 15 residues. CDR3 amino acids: CASSLVAGERAEAFF. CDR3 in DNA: TGCGCCAGCAGCTTGGTGGCGGGGGAAAGGGCTGAAGCTTTCTTT.

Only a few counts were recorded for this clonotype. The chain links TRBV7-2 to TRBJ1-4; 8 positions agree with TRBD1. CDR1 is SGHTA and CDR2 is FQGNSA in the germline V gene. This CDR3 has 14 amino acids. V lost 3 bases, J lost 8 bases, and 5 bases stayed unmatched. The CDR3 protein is CASSFGQGGEKLFF. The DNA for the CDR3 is TGTGCCAGCAGCTTTGGACAGGGTGGCGAAAAACTGTTTTTT. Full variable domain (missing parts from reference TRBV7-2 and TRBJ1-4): GAGVSQSPSNKVTEKGKDVELRCDPISGHTALYWYRQSLGQGLEFLIYFQGNSAPDKSGLPSDRFSAERTGGSVSTLTIQRTQQEDSAVYLCASSFGQGGEKLFFGSGTQLSVL.

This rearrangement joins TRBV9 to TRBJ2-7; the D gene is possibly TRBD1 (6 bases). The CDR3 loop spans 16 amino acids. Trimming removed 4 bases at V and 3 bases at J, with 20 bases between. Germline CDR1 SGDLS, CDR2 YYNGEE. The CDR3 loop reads CASSPHRQALGYEQYF. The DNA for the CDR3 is TGTGCCAGCAGCCCTCACCGACAGGCACTCGGCTACGAGCAGTACTTC.

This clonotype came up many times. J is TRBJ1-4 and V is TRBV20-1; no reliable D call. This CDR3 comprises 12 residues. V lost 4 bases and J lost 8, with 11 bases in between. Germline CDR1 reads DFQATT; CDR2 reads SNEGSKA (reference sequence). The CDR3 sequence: CSATPVKEKLFF. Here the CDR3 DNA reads TGCAGTGCTACCCCCGTCAAGGAAAAACTGTTTTTT.

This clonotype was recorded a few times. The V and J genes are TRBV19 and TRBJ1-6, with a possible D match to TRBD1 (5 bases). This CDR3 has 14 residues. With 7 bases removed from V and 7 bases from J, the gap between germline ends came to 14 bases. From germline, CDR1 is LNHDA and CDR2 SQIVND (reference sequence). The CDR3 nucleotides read TGTGCCAGTATCGCCGGGACGGGAAATTCACCCCTCCACTTT. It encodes CASIAGTGNSPLHF.

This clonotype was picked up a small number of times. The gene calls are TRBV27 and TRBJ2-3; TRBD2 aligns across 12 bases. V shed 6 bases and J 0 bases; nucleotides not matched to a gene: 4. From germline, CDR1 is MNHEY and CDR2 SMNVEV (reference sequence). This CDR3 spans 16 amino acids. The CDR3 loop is CASSWTSGISTDTQYF. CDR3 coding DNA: TGTGCCAGCAGCTGGACTAGCGGGATTAGCACAGATACGCAGTATTTT.

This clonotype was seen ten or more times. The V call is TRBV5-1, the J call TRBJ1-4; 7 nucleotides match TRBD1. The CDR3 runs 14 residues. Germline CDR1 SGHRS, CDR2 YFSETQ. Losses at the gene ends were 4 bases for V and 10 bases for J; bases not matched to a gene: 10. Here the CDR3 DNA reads TGCGCCAGCAGCCTAACAGGGGACGTGGGAAAACTGTTTTTT. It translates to CASSLTGDVGKLFF.

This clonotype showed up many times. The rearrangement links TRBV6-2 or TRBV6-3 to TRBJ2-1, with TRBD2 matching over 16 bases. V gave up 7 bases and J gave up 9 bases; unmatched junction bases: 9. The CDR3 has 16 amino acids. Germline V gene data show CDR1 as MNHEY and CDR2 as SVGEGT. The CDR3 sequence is CASTPGLAGGPGEQFF. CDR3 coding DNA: TGTGCCAGCACCCCGGGACTAGCGGGAGGGCCCGGTGAGCAGTTCTTC.

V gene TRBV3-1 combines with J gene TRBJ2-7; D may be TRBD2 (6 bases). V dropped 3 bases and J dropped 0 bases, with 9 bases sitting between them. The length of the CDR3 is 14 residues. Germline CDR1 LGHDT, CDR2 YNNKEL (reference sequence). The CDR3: CASSHQGLSYEQYF. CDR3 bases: TGTGCCAGCAGCCATCAGGGACTCTCCTACGAGCAGTACTTC.